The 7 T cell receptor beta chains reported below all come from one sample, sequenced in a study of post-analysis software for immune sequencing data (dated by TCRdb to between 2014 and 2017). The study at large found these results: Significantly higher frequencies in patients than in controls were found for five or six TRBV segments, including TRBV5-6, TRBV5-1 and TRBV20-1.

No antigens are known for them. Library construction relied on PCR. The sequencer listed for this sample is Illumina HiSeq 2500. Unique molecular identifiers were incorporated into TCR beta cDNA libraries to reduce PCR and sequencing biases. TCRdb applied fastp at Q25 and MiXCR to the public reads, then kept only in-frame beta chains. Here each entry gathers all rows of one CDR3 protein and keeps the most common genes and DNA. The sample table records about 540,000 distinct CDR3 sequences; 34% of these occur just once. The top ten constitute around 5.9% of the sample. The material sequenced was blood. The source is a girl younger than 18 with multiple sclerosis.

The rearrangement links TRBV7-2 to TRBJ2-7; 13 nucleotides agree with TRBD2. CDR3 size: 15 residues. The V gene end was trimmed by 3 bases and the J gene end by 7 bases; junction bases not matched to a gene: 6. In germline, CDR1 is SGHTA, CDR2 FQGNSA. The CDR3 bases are TGTGCCAGCAGCTTCAGACTAGCGGGGGGCCGGGAGCAGTACTTC. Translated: CASSFRLAGGREQYF.

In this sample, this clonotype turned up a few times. Written as DNA, the CDR3 is TGTGCCAGCAGTGAATTGGACAACACAGATACGCAGTATTTT. Encoded protein: CASSELDNTDTQYF. V gene TRBV25-1 combines with J gene TRBJ2-3; tentatively, D is TRBD1 (5 bases). Trimming took off 1 base at V and 2 bases at J, with 7 bases between the two ends. The V gene's germline CDR1 is MGHDK and CDR2 SYGVNS. The CDR3 spans 14 residues.

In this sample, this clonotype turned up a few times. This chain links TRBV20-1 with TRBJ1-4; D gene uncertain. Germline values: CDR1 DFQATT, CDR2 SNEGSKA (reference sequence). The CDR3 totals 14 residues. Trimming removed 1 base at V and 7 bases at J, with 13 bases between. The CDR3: CSARVSERGEKLFF. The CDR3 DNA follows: TGCAGTGCTAGAGTGTCAGAGAGAGGTGAAAAACTGTTTTTT.

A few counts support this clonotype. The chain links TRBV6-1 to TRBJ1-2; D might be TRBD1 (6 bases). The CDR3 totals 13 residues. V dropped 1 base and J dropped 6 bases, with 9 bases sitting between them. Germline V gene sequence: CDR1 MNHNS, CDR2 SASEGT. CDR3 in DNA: TGTGCCAGCAGTGAAGACAGGGTTAATGGCTACACCTTC. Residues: CASSEDRVNGYTF.

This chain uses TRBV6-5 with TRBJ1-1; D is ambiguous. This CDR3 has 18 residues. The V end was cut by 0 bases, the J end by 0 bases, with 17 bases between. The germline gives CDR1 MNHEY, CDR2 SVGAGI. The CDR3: CASSYSRMGGLVNTEAFF. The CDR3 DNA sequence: TGTGCCAGCAGTTACTCGCGTATGGGAGGGTTGGTGAACACTGAAGCTTTCTTT.

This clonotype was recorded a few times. CDR3 nucleotides: TGCGCCAGCCGCCCTTCGGGATCCGGCAATAATTCACCCCTCCACTTT. It translates to CASRPSGSGNNSPLHF. The chain carries TRBV5-1 and TRBJ1-6; D not certain. The CDR3 sequence is 16 residues long. Germline-derived CDR1 and CDR2 are SGHRS and YFSETQ. The V gene lost 7 bases and the J gene lost 5 bases, with 19 bases spanning the gap. The full variable domain, its missing parts supplied by reference TRBV5-1 and TRBJ1-6, is KAGVTQTPRYLIKTRGQQVTLSCSPISGHRSVSWYQQTPGQGLQFLFEYFSETQRNKGNFPGRFSGRQFSNSRSEMNVSTLELGDSALYLCASRPSGSGNNSPLHFGNGTRLTVT.

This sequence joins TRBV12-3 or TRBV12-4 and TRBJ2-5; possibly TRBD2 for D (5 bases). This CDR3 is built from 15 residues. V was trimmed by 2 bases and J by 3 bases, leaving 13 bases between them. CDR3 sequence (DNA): TGTGCCAGCAGTTTACTAGGTTGGGGAGAAGAGACCCAGTACTTC. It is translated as CASSLLGWGEETQYF.